Shown below are 5 T cell receptor beta chains from a single sample sequenced in a study of T cell repertoires in cytomegalovirus infection. TCRdb reprocessed the reads with MiXCR, giving one entry per CDR3 protein. The sample lists hundreds of thousands of distinct CDR3 sequences, roughly 22% occurring once. Source material: CD8+ T cells from PBMCs. All receptors derive from a human donor in good health (CMV status not recorded). Some clones in this sample may be carry-over from other donors' samples.

This rearrangement joins TRBV2 to TRBJ1-1; D unresolved. The V end was cut by 10 bases, the J end by 4 bases, with 13 bases between. CDR3 size: 12 residues. Looked up from germline, CDR1 is SNHLY and CDR2 is FYNNEI. CDR3 sequence reads: CATLGDGTEAFF. Here the CDR3 DNA reads TGTGCCACCTTGGGAGATGGCACTGAAGCTTTCTTT. The full variable domain, rest sourced from reference TRBV2 and TRBJ1-1, is EPEVTQTPSHQVTQMGQEVILRCVPISNHLYFYWYRQILGQKVEFLVSFYNNEISEKSEIFDDQFSVERPDGSNFTLKIRSTKLEDSAMYFCATLGDGTEAFFGQGTRLTVV.

V usage is TRBV5-4 and J usage is TRBJ2-1; TRBD2 is a possible D gene (5 bases). This CDR3 region has 13 residues. The V gene's germline CDR1 is SGHNT and CDR2 YYREEE (reference sequence). V was trimmed by 2 bases and J by 4 bases, leaving 7 bases between them. The CDR3 DNA reads as TGTGCCAGCAGCTTCTGGACTTACAATGAGCAGTTCTTC. Translated: CASSFWTYNEQFF. Variable domain in full (rest from reference TRBV5-4 and TRBJ2-1): ETGVTQSPTHLIKTRGQQVTLRCSSQSGHNTVSWYQQALGQGPQFIFQYYREEENGRGNFPPRFSGLQFPNYSSELNVNALELDDSALYLCASSFWTYNEQFFGPGTRLTVL.

V usage is TRBV7-3 and J usage is TRBJ2-1; the match to TRBD1 covers 7 bases. Germline V gives CDR1 SGHTA, CDR2 FQGTGA. This CDR3 region has 14 residues. Unmatched junction bases numbered 10, after V lost 5 bases and J lost 9 bases. CDR3 residues: CASSQGVLRGEQFF. The CDR3 nucleotides are TGTGCCAGCAGCCAGGGGGTGCTTCGGGGTGAGCAGTTCTTC. The whole variable domain, filled in from reference TRBV7-3 and TRBJ2-1, reads GAGVSQTPSNKVTEKGKYVELRCDPISGHTALYWYRQSLGQGPEFLIYFQGTGAADDSGLPNDRFFAVRPEGSVSTLKIQRTERGDSAVYLCASSQGVLRGEQFFGPGTRLTVL.

There are a few counts of this clonotype. The J gene is TRBJ2-7, the V gene TRBV4-3; TRBD2 is a possible D gene (5 bases). CDR1 is LGHNA, CDR2 YSLEER, per germline. Trimming cost V 0 bases and J 7 bases, with 13 bases left between them. The CDR3 loop spans 14 amino acids. The CDR3 protein is CASSQDPLSGEQYF. CDR3 sequence (DNA): TGCGCCAGCAGCCAAGATCCTCTCTCGGGGGAGCAGTACTTC.

The chain uses TRBV5-1 and TRBJ2-7; D possibly corresponds to TRBD1 (6 bases). The CDR3 has 15 residues. The germline V gene has CDR1 SGHRS and CDR2 YFSETQ. V lost 1 base, J lost 3 bases, and 14 bases lay in between. The CDR3 sequence: CASSLTGTEYYEQYF. The CDR3 DNA sequence: TGCGCCAGCAGCTTGACAGGGACGGAATACTACGAGCAGTACTTC.